This passage covers 20 T cell receptor beta chains from one sample sequenced in a study of cytomegalovirus exposure and HLA in healthy donors. In the PCR, 60 Vbeta and 13 Jbeta primers were used. Only in-frame clones appear in the TCRdb table, and some are missing; sequencing was by immunoSEQ multiplex PCR. The sample lists 200,000 to 250,000 clones; 60% to 85% were seen once. Sequenced: PBMCs. The source of these receptors is a man aged 40-55 years in good health and CMV-seronegative.

The chain links TRBV5-6 to TRBJ2-7; tentative D call: TRBD1 (6 bases). V shed 3 bases and J shed 6 bases, with 7 bases lying between them. Germline V gene data show CDR1 as SGHDT and CDR2 as YYEEEE. This CDR3 contains 11 residues. CDR3: CASSYRAEQYF. In nucleotides, the CDR3 is TGTGCCAGCAGCTACAGGGCCGAGCAGTACTTC.

The rearrangement joins TRBV7-3 to TRBJ1-6; D gene uncertain. The CDR3 covers 16 residues. CDR1 and CDR2 (germline): SGHTA, FQGTGA. V dropped 2 bases and J dropped 7 bases, with 15 bases sitting between them. Here the CDR3 DNA reads TGTGCCAGCAGCTTATTCAGTCGGGGAGGCAATTCACCCCTCCACTTT. Translation: CASSLFSRGGNSPLHF.

The chain carries TRBV19 and TRBJ1-6; tentative D call: TRBD1 (6 bases). Germline V lookup: CDR1 LNHDA, CDR2 SQIVND (reference sequence). The length of the CDR3 is 16 residues. Trimming cost V 4 bases and J 7 bases, with 17 bases left between them. The CDR3 is CASSNPPGQLNSPLHF. DNA of the CDR3: TGTGCCAGTAGTAATCCCCCCGGACAGTTAAATTCACCCCTCCACTTT. The variable domain in full, completed from reference TRBV19 and TRBJ1-6, reads DGGITQSPKYLFRKEGQNVTLSCEQNLNHDAMYWYRQDPGQGLRLIYYSQIVNDFQKGDIAEGYSVSREKKESFPLTVTSAQKNPTAFYLCASSNPPGQLNSPLHFGNGTRLTVT.

This clone has a handful of counts. The chain combines TRBV27 with TRBJ2-7; no clear D gene. This CDR3 spans 12 amino acids. V lost 5 bases and J 3 bases, leaving 8 bases between the germline ends. Germline CDR1 is MNHEY and CDR2 is SMNVEV (reference sequence). This chain's CDR3 is CASSIRFYEQYF. CDR3 sequence (DNA): TGTGCCAGCAGTATCAGGTTCTACGAGCAGTACTTC.

This chain links TRBV5-1 with TRBJ1-3; 7 nucleotides align to TRBD1. The CDR3 loop spans 15 amino acids. V trimming: 0 bases; J trimming: 1 base; junction bases outside the gene matches: 1. In germline, CDR1 is SGHRS, CDR2 YFSETQ. CDR3 region: CASSLEGASGNTIYF. In DNA, the CDR3 is TGCGCCAGCAGCTTGGAGGGGGCTTCTGGAAACACCATATATTTT.

The V gene is TRBV27, the J gene TRBJ2-4; D possibly corresponds to TRBD1 (7 bases). Germline lookup yields CDR1 MNHEY and CDR2 SMNVEV (reference sequence). V lost 5 bases to trimming and J lost 3 bases, with 23 bases between them. The CDR3 covers 18 residues. DNA of the CDR3: TGTGCCAGCAGTCCAACTTCTTCAGGGGGGTTTGACAAAAACATTCAGTACTTC. It encodes CASSPTSSGGFDKNIQYF.

The V call is TRBV7-9, the J call TRBJ2-3; 8 bases line up with TRBD2. The CDR3 has 15 amino acids. V shed 2 bases and J 0 bases; nucleotides not matched to a gene: 1. Germline CDR1 SEHNR, CDR2 FQNEAQ (reference sequence). CDR3 sequence reads: CASSLSSGSTDTQYF. The CDR3 DNA follows: TGTGCCAGCAGCTTATCTAGCGGGAGCACAGATACGCAGTATTTT.

The chain joins TRBV4-2 to TRBJ1-6; 10 positions match TRBD1. The CDR3 loop spans 15 amino acids. CDR1 and CDR2 from the germline V gene are LGHNA and YNFKEQ. The V segment lost 4 bases and the J segment 7 bases; nucleotides outside the gene matches: 4. CDR3 coding DNA: TGTGCCAGCAGCCGGGGGACAGGGGACAATTCACCCCTCCACTTT. It encodes CASSRGTGDNSPLHF.

The chain carries TRBV7-2 and TRBJ2-3; D is uncertain. V gave up 6 bases and J gave up 2 bases, with 12 bases separating them. CDR1 SGHTA and CDR2 FQGNSA come from the germline V gene. The CDR3 contains 14 residues. CDR3 region: CASSAQGVTDTQYF. The CDR3 DNA is TGTGCCAGCAGTGCGCAAGGAGTCACAGATACGCAGTATTTT.

The rearrangement joins TRBV7-3 to TRBJ1-1; D call uncertain. V dropped 5 bases and J dropped 1 base, with 8 bases sitting between them. Germline V lookup: CDR1 SGHTA, CDR2 FQGTGA. This CDR3 contains 13 residues. The CDR3 sequence is CASSTRRNTEAFF. The CDR3 coding sequence is TGTGCCAGCAGCACTCGCCGGAACACTGAAGCTTTCTTT. Drawing the rest from reference TRBV7-3 and TRBJ1-1, the complete variable domain is GAGVSQTPSNKVTEKGKYVELRCDPISGHTALYWYRQSLGQGPEFLIYFQGTGAADDSGLPNDRFFAVRPEGSVSTLKIQRTERGDSAVYLCASSTRRNTEAFFGQGTRLTVV.

Written as DNA, the CDR3 is TGTGCCAGCAGTCCTAGCAGGGGGAACACTGAAGCTTTCTTT. Protein: CASSPSRGNTEAFF. J is TRBJ1-1 and V is TRBV6-6, with a possible D match to TRBD1 (6 bases). Trimming removed 5 bases at V and 1 base at J, with 11 bases between. Looked up from germline, CDR1 is MNHNY and CDR2 is SVGAGI (reference sequence). The length of the CDR3 is 14 residues.

This clone came up once. The chain combines TRBV5-4 with TRBJ2-7; 13 bases agree with TRBD2. The CDR3 has 17 amino acids. The V gene's germline CDR1 is SGHNT and CDR2 YYREEE (reference sequence). The V gene end was trimmed by 0 bases and the J gene end by 6 bases; junction bases not matched to a gene: 9. The CDR3 nucleotides read TGTGCCAGCAGCTTGGTAGGTTCGACTAGCGGGGGGTTCGAGCAGTACTTC. Protein: CASSLVGSTSGGFEQYF.

On this clone itself: In the same sample, other DNA sequences code for this CDR3. This chain uses TRBV7-2 with TRBJ1-2, with 8 nucleotides matching TRBD1. The trim removed 5 bases at V and 5 bases at J, leaving 7 bases unmatched. CDR3 length equals 14 residues. In germline, CDR1 is SGHTA, CDR2 FQGNSA. The CDR3 sequence: CASSPDRGPYGYTF. For the CDR3, the DNA is TGTGCCAGCAGCCCCGACAGGGGCCCTTATGGCTACACCTTC. The full variable domain, completed using reference TRBV7-2 and TRBJ1-2, is GAGVSQSPSNKVTEKGKDVELRCDPISGHTALYWYRQSLGQGLEFLIYFQGNSAPDKSGLPSDRFSAERTGGSVSTLTIQRTQQEDSAVYLCASSPDRGPYGYTFGSGTRLTVV.

This chain joins TRBV9 and TRBJ2-2; 7 nucleotides align to TRBD1. Germline V CDR1 and CDR2: SGDLS, YYNGEE. CDR3 length equals 15 residues. Germline trimming cut 2 bases from V and 2 bases from J; bases unmatched to any gene: 3. The CDR3 loop reads CASSVTGVNTGELFF. CDR3 DNA: TGTGCCAGCAGCGTCACAGGGGTTAACACCGGGGAGCTGTTTTTT.

About this clone itself: This CDR3 is also generated by other DNA sequences in the sample. The V and J genes are TRBV9 and TRBJ1-1; TRBD1 aligns across 7 bases. The CDR3 sequence is 13 residues long. V was pared by 3 bases and J by 7 bases, with 6 bases of the junction left unmatched. The V gene's germline CDR1 is SGDLS and CDR2 YYNGEE. DNA for the CDR3: TGTGCCAGCAGCGCAGACAGGGTGGGTGAAGCTTTCTTT. This codes for CASSADRVGEAFF.

The chain is built from TRBV4-2 and TRBJ2-7, with 7 bases identical to TRBD1. Germline V gene data show CDR1 as LGHNA and CDR2 as YNFKEQ. V gave up 1 base and J gave up 3 bases; unmatched junction bases: 9. This CDR3 contains 16 residues. The CDR3 DNA follows: TGTGCCAGCAGCCAAGTTGGGGAGACAGGGTTCTACGAGCAGTACTTC. This gives the protein CASSQVGETGFYEQYF.

This sequence joins TRBV5-1 and TRBJ2-3; TRBD1 aligns across 9 bases. Germline V gene data show CDR1 as SGHRS and CDR2 as YFSETQ. This CDR3 region has 17 residues. J gave up 3 bases and V 4 bases, and 12 bases lay outside the gene matches. The DNA of the CDR3 is TGCGCCAGCAGCCATGGAAGACAGGGGGTGGGTACAGATACGCAGTATTTT. It translates to CASSHGRQGVGTDTQYF.

The V call is TRBV4-1, the J call TRBJ2-1, with 11 nucleotides matching TRBD1. Germline CDR1 is MGHRA and CDR2 is YSYEKL. The CDR3 extends over 15 amino acids. V was clipped by 1 base and J by 10 bases; unmatched bases: 6. The CDR3 DNA reads as TGCGCCAGCAGCCAAGTGGGGACAGGGGGGCCCGAGCAGTTCTTC. The encoded protein is CASSQVGTGGPEQFF.

The rearrangement uses TRBV28 and TRBJ1-1; D gene uncertain. Germline values: CDR1 MDHEN, CDR2 SYDVKM. The CDR3 totals 12 residues. V lost 2 bases to trimming and J lost 6 bases, with 7 bases between them. Here the CDR3 DNA reads TGTGCCAGCAGTTTACGGGTCTCTGAAGCTTTCTTT. This translates into CASSLRVSEAFF.

The chain couples TRBV2 to TRBJ1-5; maybe TRBD1 (5 bases). The CDR3 covers 14 residues. Trimming left V 5 bases short and J 4 bases short, with 12 bases between. CDR1 SNHLY and CDR2 FYNNEI come from the germline V gene. The CDR3 sequence: CASSPHDRNQPQHF. CDR3 DNA sequence: TGTGCCAGCAGTCCTCACGACAGAAATCAGCCCCAGCATTTT.